The next 15 T cell receptor beta chains were all read from a single sample in a study of control samples from healthy donors and cancer patients. The method was immunoSEQ multiplex PCR; TCRdb's version includes in-frame clones alone and lacks a portion of them. This table holds fewer than 95,000 clones, more than 85% found once. The sample consisted of blood. The origin of the receptors is a woman aged 50 to 65 in good health.

The chain links TRBV19 to TRBJ2-3; TRBD1 might be the D (6 bases). Germline CDR1 reads LNHDA; CDR2 reads SQIVND (reference sequence). The CDR3 has 13 amino acids. V gave up 5 bases and J gave up 0 bases, with 6 bases separating them. CDR3 coding DNA: TGTGCCAGTAGTGGGGGCAGCACAGATACGCAGTATTTT. Protein: CASSGGSTDTQYF.

The J gene is TRBJ2-1, the V gene TRBV10-3, with 7 bases aligning to TRBD1. The junction had 15 bases not matched to a gene; V was cut back by 4 bases and J by 9 bases. The CDR3 is 16 amino acids. CDR1 is ENHRY and CDR2 is SYGVKD in the germline V gene. This CDR3 reads CAISGPLGQRLGEQFF. In DNA, the CDR3 is TGTGCCATCAGTGGCCCTTTGGGACAGAGGTTAGGTGAGCAGTTCTTC.

V and J are TRBV7-2 and TRBJ1-1; no clear D. Per the germline V gene, CDR1 is SGHTA and CDR2 is FQGNSA. With 8 bases removed from V and 5 bases from J, the gap between germline ends came to 18 bases. The CDR3 spans 14 residues. This CDR3 is CASSTGKWGTEAFF. The CDR3 DNA sequence: TGTGCCAGCTCAACGGGGAAGTGGGGAACTGAAGCTTTCTTT.

This clone was detected once. V usage is TRBV5-4 and J usage is TRBJ2-1; 7 bases match TRBD1. The CDR3 has 15 residues. Germline-derived CDR1 and CDR2 are SGHNT and YYREEE (reference sequence). With V trimmed by 0 bases and J by 0 bases, 0 bases remained unmatched. The CDR3 region is CASSLDRGSYNEQFF. The DNA of the CDR3 is TGTGCCAGCAGCTTGGACAGGGGCTCCTACAATGAGCAGTTCTTC.

This chain uses TRBV11-2 with TRBJ2-7, with 13 bases fitting TRBD2. Trimming removed 4 bases from V and 0 bases from J; junction bases left unmatched: 9. The CDR3 is made up of 18 amino acids. In germline, CDR1 is SGHAT, CDR2 FQNNGV. CDR3 DNA sequence: TGTGCCAGCAGCTCCCCGGGACTAGCGGGGCGCCTCTCCTACGAGCAGTACTTC. Protein product: CASSSPGLAGRLSYEQYF.

This clone was seen a few times. The chain employs TRBV6-2 or TRBV6-3 and TRBJ2-1; weak D call: TRBD2 (6 bases). Germline assignment: CDR1 MNHEY and CDR2 SVGEGT. This CDR3 region has 16 residues. Between the trimmed V and J ends, which lost 4 bases and 1 base, there was a span of 14 bases. For the CDR3, the DNA is TGTGCCAGCAGTTCCCCATCGGCGGGGTCCTACAATGAGCAGTTCTTC. Translated: CASSSPSAGSYNEQFF.

The chain carries TRBV7-2 and TRBJ2-5; D gene unclear. The germline V and J ends were trimmed by 4 bases and 1 base, with 7 bases remaining between them. The CDR3 is 13 amino acids. The germline V gene encodes CDR1 SGHTA and CDR2 FQGNSA. The CDR3 here is CASSSLPQETQYF. The CDR3 coding sequence is TGTGCCAGCAGCTCTTTACCCCAAGAGACCCAGTACTTC.

The chain carries TRBV19 and TRBJ1-4, with D possibly being TRBD1 (5 bases). With 6 bases removed from V and 0 bases from J, the gap between germline ends came to 11 bases. The CDR3 extends over 15 amino acids. In germline, CDR1 is LNHDA, CDR2 SQIVND (reference sequence). This CDR3 is CASRSGGSTNEKLFF. CDR3 sequence (DNA): TGTGCCAGTAGGTCGGGGGGGTCAACTAATGAAAAACTGTTTTTT.

The rearrangement uses TRBV10-3 and TRBJ1-1; D is unresolved. The CDR3 contains 13 residues. Germline V gene lookup returns CDR1 ENHRY and CDR2 SYGVKD. V lost 10 bases and J 1 base, leaving 13 bases between the germline ends. The CDR3 loop is CATGREKNTEAFF. In DNA, the CDR3 is TGTGCCACCGGGCGGGAAAAGAACACTGAAGCTTTCTTT.

The J gene is TRBJ1-2, the V gene TRBV5-4, with a weak D call TRBD1 (6 bases). The CDR3 length is 15 residues. Trimming stripped 4 bases from V and 4 bases from J, with 17 bases between. In germline, CDR1 is SGHNT, CDR2 YYREEE (reference sequence). The CDR3 reads CASSDPQGLVYGYTF. CDR3 in DNA: TGTGCCAGCAGCGATCCTCAGGGGTTGGTCTATGGCTACACCTTC.

The chain uses TRBV27 and TRBJ2-1, with D possibly TRBD2 on 5 matching bases. Trimming pared 3 bases from V and 10 bases from J, leaving 13 bases between. The germline V gene encodes CDR1 MNHEY and CDR2 SMNVEV (reference sequence). This CDR3 region has 13 residues. For the CDR3, the DNA is TGTGCCAGCAGTTTTATAGGTCAGCGGGAGCAGTTCTTC. Its translation: CASSFIGQREQFF.

The V gene is TRBV13, the J gene TRBJ1-3, with D possibly TRBD1 on 5 matching bases. Per germline, CDR1 PRHDT and CDR2 FYEKMQ (reference sequence). The CDR3 contains 17 residues. The V and J ends lost 0 bases and 7 bases respectively, with 19 bases between them. This CDR3 is CASSLGGRGNRWNTIYF. In nucleotides, the CDR3 is TGTGCCAGCAGCTTAGGGGGTAGAGGGAACAGGTGGAACACCATATATTTT.

This clone showed up just a few times. The chain uses TRBV7-3 and TRBJ2-2; no reliable D call. Trimming left V 5 bases short and J 5 bases short, with 15 bases between. The CDR3 spans 15 residues. The germline CDR1 and CDR2 sequences are SGHTA and FQGTGA. The CDR3: CASSGQSVLTGELFF. As DNA, the CDR3 is TGTGCCAGCAGCGGTCAATCGGTTTTAACCGGGGAGCTGTTTTTT.

V usage is TRBV12-2 and J usage is TRBJ2-3. TRBV12-2 is marked as a pseudogene. This CDR3 has 14 amino acids. CDR3 region: CASRLFVDADTQYF. The DNA for the CDR3 is TGTGCAAGTCGCTTATTTGTTGACGCAGATACGCAGTATTTT.

The chain uses TRBV5-4 and TRBJ2-1, with D possibly called TRBD1 or TRBD2 (5 bases each). The CDR3 loop spans 14 amino acids. Germline-derived CDR1 and CDR2 are SGHNT and YYREEE (reference sequence). Trimming stripped 3 bases from V and 10 bases from J, with 17 bases between. This CDR3 is CASSSGAAAREQFF. The CDR3 region has the DNA TGTGCCAGCAGCTCCGGGGCCGCAGCGAGAGAGCAGTTCTTC.